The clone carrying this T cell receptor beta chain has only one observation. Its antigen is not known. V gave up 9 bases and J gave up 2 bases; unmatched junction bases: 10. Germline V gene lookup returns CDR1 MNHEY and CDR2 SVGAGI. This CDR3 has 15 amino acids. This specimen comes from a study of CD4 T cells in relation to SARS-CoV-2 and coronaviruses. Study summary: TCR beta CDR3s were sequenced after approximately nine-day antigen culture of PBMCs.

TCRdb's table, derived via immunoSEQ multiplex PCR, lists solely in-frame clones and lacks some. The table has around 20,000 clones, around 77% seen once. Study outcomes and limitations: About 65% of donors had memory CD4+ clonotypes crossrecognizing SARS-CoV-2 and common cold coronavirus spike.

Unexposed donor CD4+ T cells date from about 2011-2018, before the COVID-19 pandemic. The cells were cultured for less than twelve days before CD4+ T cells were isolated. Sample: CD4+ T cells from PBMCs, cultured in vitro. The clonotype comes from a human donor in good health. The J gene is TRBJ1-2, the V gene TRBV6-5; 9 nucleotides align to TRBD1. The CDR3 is CASSAGTGPNYGYTF. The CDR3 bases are TGTGCCAGTTCCGCCGGGACAGGGCCCAACTATGGCTACACCTTC.